The 15 T cell receptor beta chains below all came from one sample that was sequenced in a study of OX40 agonist ivuxolimab in advanced cancers. The receptor library was made with the immunoSEQ multiplex PCR assay. In TCRdb, the immuneACCESS table is reduced to in-frame sequences with V and J assigned. These tables do not hold every clone; where another copy was compared, an unresolved V gene accounts for under half, and the others remain unexplained. This sample gives roughly 70,000 clones in total; approximately 86% of them show up just once. The top ten clonotypes cover around 0.75% of the sample. The sequences come from CD4+ or CD8+ T cells sorted from blood, collected in a trial of the OX40 agonist ivuxolimab. Receptors were obtained from an adult with an advanced solid tumor such as melanoma, head and neck, liver or kidney cancer.

For the CDR3, the DNA is TGTGCCAGCAGCCGGGGACAGGGGGCGTCGGGTACATATCGAGAGACCCAGTACTTC. It is translated as CASSRGQGASGTYRETQYF. The chain couples TRBV7-2 to TRBJ2-5; 12 nucleotides line up with TRBD1. Germline-derived CDR1 and CDR2 are SGHTA and FQGNSA. V gave up 5 bases and J gave up 4 bases; unmatched junction bases: 17. The CDR3 contains 19 residues.

This chain joins TRBV7-6 and TRBJ2-1, with TRBD2 matching over 9 bases. The germline CDR1 and CDR2 sequences are SGHVS and FNYEAQ. The CDR3 has 15 residues. V dropped 5 bases and J dropped 8; count of bases not matched to a gene: 10. The CDR3 bases are TGTGCCAGCAGCCGACAGTTAGCGGGAGTGGATGAGCAGTTCTTC. Translated, it gives CASSRQLAGVDEQFF. The whole variable domain, remainder taken from reference TRBV7-6 and TRBJ2-1, is GAGVSQSPRYKVTKRGQDVALRCDPISGHVSLYWYRQALGQGPEFLTYFNYEAQQDKSGLPNDRFSAERPEGSISTLTIQRTEQRDSAMYRCASSRQLAGVDEQFFGPGTRLTVL.

V is TRBV6-6 and J is TRBJ1-1; a possible D gene is TRBD1 (5 bases). The CDR3 length is 14 residues. The germline CDR1 and CDR2 sequences are MNHNY and SVGAGI (reference sequence). Trimming left V 6 bases short and J 0 bases short, with 11 bases between. Here the CDR3 reads CASREDRLNTEAFF. The DNA of the CDR3 is TGTGCCAGCAGAGAAGACAGATTGAACACTGAAGCTTTCTTT.

This clone was recorded only once. DNA of the CDR3: TGTGCCAGTAGTCTTATCCCAGCGGGAGTGGGTCGGGGTCAGGAGCAGTTCTTC. It encodes CASSLIPAGVGRGQEQFF. The chain combines TRBV19 with TRBJ2-1; 8 bases line up with TRBD2. The CDR3 contains 18 residues. The germline gives CDR1 LNHDA, CDR2 SQIVND (reference sequence). After removal of 5 bases from V and 10 bases from J, the junction contained 22 bases not matched to a gene. Using reference TRBV19 and TRBJ2-1 for the parts outside the CDR3, the full variable domain is DGGITQSPKYLFRKEGQNVTLSCEQNLNHDAMYWYRQDPGQGLRLIYYSQIVNDFQKGDIAEGYSVSREKKESFPLTVTSAQKNPTAFYLCASSLIPAGVGRGQEQFFGPGTRLTVL.

The chain employs TRBV6-5 and TRBJ2-2; D remains ambiguous. The germline V gene has CDR1 MNHEY and CDR2 SVGAGI. The CDR3 length is 13 residues. Trimming removed 8 bases at V and 2 bases at J, with 9 bases between. The CDR3 reads CASWRSNTGELFF. The CDR3 nucleotides read TGTGCCAGCTGGAGATCCAACACCGGGGAGCTGTTTTTT.

This clone was counted only a few times. This rearrangement joins TRBV28 to TRBJ2-2; 12 nucleotides align to TRBD2. CDR3 length: 17 amino acids. V shed 0 bases and J 6 bases; nucleotides not matched to a gene: 5. Germline CDR1 MDHEN, CDR2 SYDVKM. CDR3 region: CASSLWRLAGGPGELFF. The CDR3 bases are TGTGCCAGCAGTTTATGGCGCCTAGCGGGAGGGCCCGGGGAGCTGTTTTTT.

The gene calls are TRBV5-1 and TRBJ1-1; weak D call: TRBD1 (5 bases). The V gene's germline CDR1 is SGHRS and CDR2 YFSETQ. V shed 7 bases and J shed 0 bases, with 10 bases lying between them. This CDR3 region has 13 residues. CDR3 DNA: TGCGCCAGCGGAGGGACCTTGAACACTGAAGCTTTCTTT. It specifies CASGGTLNTEAFF.

On this clone: This CDR3 is also generated by other DNA sequences in the sample. This chain joins TRBV11-3 and TRBJ2-7, with D uncertain. This CDR3 has 12 amino acids. CDR1 and CDR2 from the germline V gene are SGHNT and YENEEA. V shed 5 bases and J shed 6 bases, with 11 bases lying between them. The CDR3 sequence is CASSLGGVEQYF. The DNA of the CDR3 is TGTGCCAGCAGCCTAGGTGGAGTCGAGCAGTACTTC.

This chain's CDR3 is CASSHPSEQYF. The CDR3 nucleotides read TGTGCCAGCAGCCACCCCAGCGAGCAGTACTTC. The chain links TRBV6-6 to TRBJ2-7; unclear D gene. CDR1 is MNHNY, CDR2 SVGAGI, per germline (reference sequence). The CDR3 loop spans 11 amino acids. Trimming removed 6 bases from V and 6 bases from J, with 9 bases in between.

The V and J genes are TRBV7-3 and TRBJ2-5; 13 positions agree with TRBD2. V lost 5 bases and J lost 5; bases outside the gene matches: 8. The germline gives CDR1 SGHTA, CDR2 FQGTGA. CDR3 length: 16 residues. The CDR3 loop is CASSELAGGPPETQYF. As DNA, the CDR3 is TGTGCCAGCAGCGAACTAGCGGGGGGGCCTCCTGAGACCCAGTACTTC.

This clone was seen just once. The chain carries TRBV18 and TRBJ2-7; TRBD1 agrees at 10 bases. Germline V lookup: CDR1 KGHSH, CDR2 LQKENI. The V and J ends lost 3 bases and 3 bases, in that order; junction bases with no gene match: 5. The CDR3 has 15 amino acids. CDR3 DNA: TGTGCCAGCTCACCCGGGACAGGGGAACGCTACGAGCAGTACTTC. The encoded protein is CASSPGTGERYEQYF. Based on the CDR3 plus reference TRBV18 and TRBJ2-7, the full variable domain is NAGVMQNPRHLVRRRGQEARLRCSPMKGHSHVYWYRQLPEEGLKFMVYLQKENIIDESGMPKERFSAEFPKEGPSILRIQQVVRGDSAAYFCASSPGTGERYEQYFGPGTRLTVT.

CDR3 protein: CASSSDRDRRYEQYF. Here the CDR3 DNA reads TGTGCCAGCAGCTCGGACCGGGACAGACGCTACGAGCAGTACTTC. The genes are TRBV7-9 and TRBJ2-7; 7 nucleotides match TRBD1. Germline V gene sequence: CDR1 SEHNR, CDR2 FQNEAQ (reference sequence). The CDR3 is made up of 15 amino acids. Trimming cost V 4 bases and J 3 bases; bases outside gene matches: 9.

The chain links TRBV6-6 to TRBJ1-2, with D maybe TRBD1 (6 bases). The CDR3 is 15 residues long. Germline V CDR1 and CDR2: MNHNY, SVGAGI (reference sequence). Between the trimmed V and J ends, which lost 8 bases and 3 bases, there was a span of 19 bases. This chain's CDR3 is CASAFGGGIDYGYTF. CDR3 in DNA: TGTGCCAGCGCCTTCGGCGGGGGCATAGACTATGGCTACACCTTC.

The gene calls are TRBV25-1 and TRBJ2-3; the D call may be TRBD1 or TRBD2 (5 bases each). Germline CDR1 MGHDK, CDR2 SYGVNS. Between the trimmed V and J ends, which lost 3 bases and 3 bases, there was a span of 16 bases. The length of the CDR3 is 16 residues. The CDR3 protein is CASSDPGRSWTDTQYF. Here the CDR3 DNA reads TGTGCCAGCAGTGACCCGGGACGGAGTTGGACAGATACGCAGTATTTT.

The chain employs TRBV9 and TRBJ2-3, with D perhaps matching TRBD2 (6 bases). Germline-derived CDR1 and CDR2 are SGDLS and YYNGEE. The CDR3 is 14 amino acids. Trimming cost V 4 bases and J 1 base, with 10 bases left between them. This CDR3 reads CASSSGRRTDTQYF. CDR3 nucleotides: TGTGCCAGCAGCTCCGGGAGACGCACAGATACGCAGTATTTT.